This TCR beta chain originates from a study of technical replicates of blood from a handful of donors. CDR3 size: 11 residues. From germline, CDR1 is GTSNPN and CDR2 SVGIG (reference sequence). Some clones are missing from TCRdb's copy, which holds only in-frame ones; the method was immunoSEQ multiplex PCR. Altogether some 89,000 clones are present, about 94% being singletons, with the ten largest covering roughly 0.31%. The sequencing input was T cells isolated from PBMCs. The chain joins TRBV30 to TRBJ1-1; possible D gene TRBD1, 5 bases. The TCR originated in a human donor in good health. This chain's CDR3 is CAAGFWTEAFF. DNA of the CDR3: TGTGCAGCAGGGTTTTGGACTGAAGCTTTCTTT.